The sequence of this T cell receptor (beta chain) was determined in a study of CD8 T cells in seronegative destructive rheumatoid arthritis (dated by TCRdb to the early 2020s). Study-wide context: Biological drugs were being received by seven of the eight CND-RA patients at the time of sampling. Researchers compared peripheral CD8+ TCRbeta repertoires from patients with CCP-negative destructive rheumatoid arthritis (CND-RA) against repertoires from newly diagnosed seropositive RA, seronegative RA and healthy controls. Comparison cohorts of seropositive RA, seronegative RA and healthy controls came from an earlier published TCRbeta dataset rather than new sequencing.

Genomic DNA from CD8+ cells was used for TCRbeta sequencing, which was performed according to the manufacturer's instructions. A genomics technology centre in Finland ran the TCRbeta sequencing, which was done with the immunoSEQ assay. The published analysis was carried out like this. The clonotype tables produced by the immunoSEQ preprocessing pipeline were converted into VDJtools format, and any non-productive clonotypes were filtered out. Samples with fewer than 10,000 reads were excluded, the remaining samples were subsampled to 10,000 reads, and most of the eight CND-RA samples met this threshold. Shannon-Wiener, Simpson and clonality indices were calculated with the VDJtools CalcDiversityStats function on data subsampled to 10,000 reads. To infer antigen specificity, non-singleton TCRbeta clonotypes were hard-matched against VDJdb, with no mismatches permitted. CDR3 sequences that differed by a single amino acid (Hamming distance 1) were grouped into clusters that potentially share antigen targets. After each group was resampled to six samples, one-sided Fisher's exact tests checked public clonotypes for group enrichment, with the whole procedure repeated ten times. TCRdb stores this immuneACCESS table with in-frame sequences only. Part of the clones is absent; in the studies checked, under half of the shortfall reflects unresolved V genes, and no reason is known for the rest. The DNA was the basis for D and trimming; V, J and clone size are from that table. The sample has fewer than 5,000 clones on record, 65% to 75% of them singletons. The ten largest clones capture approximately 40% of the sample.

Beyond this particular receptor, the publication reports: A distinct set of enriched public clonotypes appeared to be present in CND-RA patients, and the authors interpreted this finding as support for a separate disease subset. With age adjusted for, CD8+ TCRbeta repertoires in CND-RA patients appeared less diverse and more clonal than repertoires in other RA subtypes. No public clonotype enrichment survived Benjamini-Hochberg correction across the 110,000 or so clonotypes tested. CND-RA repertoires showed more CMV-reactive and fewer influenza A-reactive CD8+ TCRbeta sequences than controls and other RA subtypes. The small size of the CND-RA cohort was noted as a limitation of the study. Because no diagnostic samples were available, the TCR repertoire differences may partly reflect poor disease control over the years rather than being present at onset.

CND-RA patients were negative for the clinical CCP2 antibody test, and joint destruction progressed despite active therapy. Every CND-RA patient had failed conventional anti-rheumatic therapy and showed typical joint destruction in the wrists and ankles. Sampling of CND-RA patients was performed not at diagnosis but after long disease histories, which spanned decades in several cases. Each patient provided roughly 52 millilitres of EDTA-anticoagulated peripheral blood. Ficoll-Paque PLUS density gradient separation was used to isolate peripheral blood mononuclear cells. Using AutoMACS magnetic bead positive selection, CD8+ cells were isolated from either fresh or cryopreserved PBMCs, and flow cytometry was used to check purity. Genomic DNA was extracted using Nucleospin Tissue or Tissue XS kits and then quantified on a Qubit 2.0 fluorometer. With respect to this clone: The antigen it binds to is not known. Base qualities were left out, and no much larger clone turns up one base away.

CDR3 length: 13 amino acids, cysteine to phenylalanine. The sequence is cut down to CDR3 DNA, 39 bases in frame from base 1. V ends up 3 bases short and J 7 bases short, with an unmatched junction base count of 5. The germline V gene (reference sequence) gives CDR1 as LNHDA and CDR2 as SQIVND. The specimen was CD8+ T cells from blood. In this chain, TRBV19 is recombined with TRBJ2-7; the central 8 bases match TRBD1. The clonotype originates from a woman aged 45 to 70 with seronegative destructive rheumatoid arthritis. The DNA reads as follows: TGTGCCAGTAGTATCGCAGGGGGCCGGGAGCAGTACTTC. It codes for CASSIAGGREQYF.